The 30 T cell receptor beta chains in this list originate from one sample, sequenced in a study of T-cell reconstitution after alpha-beta-depleted transplantation in children (dated by TCRdb to between 2015 and 2016). Libraries were constructed by PCR. Sequenced on an Illumina HiSeq 2500. To normalize quantification of the TCRbeta repertoire, the TCR libraries were built with molecular barcoding that relied on unique molecular identifiers. TCRdb trimmed the raw reads at Q25, called clones with MiXCR and kept productive beta chains. Identical CDR3 protein sequences are pooled into one entry, listed with their most common genes and DNA. The sample table records some 290,000 distinct CDR3 sequences; 9.9% of these occur just once. The ten largest account for around 9.1% of the sample. The sequencing used PBMCs from the stem cell graft donor, collected from the stem cell graft. The receptors derive from a human donor who donated a stem cell graft to a child with SCID.

At least ten counts were recorded for this clonotype. CDR3 region: CASSYGQGWDNTEAFF. The CDR3 DNA reads TGTGCCAGCAGCTATGGACAGGGCTGGGATAACACTGAAGCTTTCTTT. The chain links TRBV3-1 to TRBJ1-1; 8 bases map to TRBD1. Germline CDR1 reads LGHDT; CDR2 reads YNNKEL (reference sequence). This CDR3 comprises 16 residues. V shed 5 bases and J 2 bases; nucleotides not matched to a gene: 10.

This clonotype showed up many times. The V and J genes are TRBV6-6 and TRBJ1-4; perhaps TRBD1 as D (6 bases). This CDR3 has 13 residues. CDR1 and CDR2 (germline): MNHNY, SVGAGI (reference sequence). The ends were cut back, 8 bases at V and 4 bases at J, with 11 bases in the middle. The CDR3: CASGRTVNEKLFF. In DNA form, the CDR3 reads TGTGCCAGCGGGAGGACAGTTAATGAAAAACTGTTTTTT.

This sequence joins TRBV5-1 and TRBJ1-6; TRBD1 matches at 8 bases. V was pared by 7 bases and J by 0 bases, with 6 bases of the junction left unmatched. CDR1 is SGHRS and CDR2 is YFSETQ in the germline V gene. The CDR3 has 16 amino acids. CDR3 DNA: TGCGCCAGCGGACAGGGTGGCAGCTCCTATAATTCACCCCTCCACTTT. It codes for CASGQGGSSYNSPLHF.

The rearrangement links TRBV5-1 to TRBJ1-1; D not resolved. In germline, CDR1 is SGHRS, CDR2 YFSETQ. Deletions cut 0 bases from V and 0 bases from J, with 12 bases between. The CDR3 is 16 amino acids. Written as DNA, the CDR3 is TGCGCCAGCAGCTTGGCTGCAACCTCCATGAACACTGAAGCTTTCTTT. Its protein product is CASSLAATSMNTEAFF. The variable domain in full, completed from reference TRBV5-1 and TRBJ1-1, reads KAGVTQTPRYLIKTRGQQVTLSCSPISGHRSVSWYQQTPGQGLQFLFEYFSETQRNKGNFPGRFSGRQFSNSRSEMNVSTLELGDSALYLCASSLAATSMNTEAFFGQGTRLTVV.

This clonotype was counted at least ten times. This rearrangement joins TRBV7-6 to TRBJ2-3, with 7 positions matching TRBD1. V lost 5 bases to trimming and J lost 0 bases; unmatched junction nucleotides: 8. Germline V gene sequence: CDR1 SGHVS, CDR2 FNYEAQ. The CDR3 has 16 residues. The CDR3 loop is CASSRMPGQSTDTQYF. The DNA of the CDR3 is TGTGCCAGCAGCCGCATGCCGGGACAGAGCACAGATACGCAGTATTTT.

This clonotype was found a few times. The V call is TRBV9, the J call TRBJ1-2, with 9 bases that match TRBD1. The germline CDR1 and CDR2 sequences are SGDLS and YYNGEE. Germline trimming cut 2 bases from V and 7 bases from J; bases unmatched to any gene: 6. CDR3 length: 14 residues. The CDR3 region has the DNA TGTGCCAGCAGCGTTGGACAGGGGCCTTTTGGCTACACCTTC. It translates to CASSVGQGPFGYTF.

This clonotype was recorded many times. The V call is TRBV6-1, the J call TRBJ2-3; TRBD2 matches at 7 bases. The CDR3 sequence is 17 residues long. V was pared by 6 bases and J by 0 bases, with 12 bases of the junction left unmatched. Germline V CDR1 and CDR2: MNHNS, SASEGT. The CDR3 loop is CASSRLGTISSTDTQYF. In DNA form, the CDR3 reads TGTGCCAGCAGCCGACTTGGGACTATCTCGAGCACAGATACGCAGTATTTT.

The DNA of the CDR3 is TGTGCCAGCAGCTTGGCCCCATGGACGTATGGCTACACCTTC. This translates into CASSLAPWTYGYTF. The chain recombines TRBV5-5 with TRBJ1-2; D is uncertain. Germline V gives CDR1 SGHKS, CDR2 YYEKEE (reference sequence). The CDR3 contains 14 residues. V was shortened by 0 bases and J by 5 bases, with 11 bases between the two germline ends.

This clonotype was detected a few times. V and J are TRBV6-1 and TRBJ2-1; either TRBD1 or TRBD2 may fit D (5 bases each). This CDR3 contains 14 residues. V was pared by 6 bases and J by 5 bases, with 14 bases between. Germline V gene lookup returns CDR1 MNHNS and CDR2 SASEGT. CDR3 region: CASRRGPKNNEQFF. In DNA, the CDR3 is TGTGCCAGCAGACGGGGACCGAAAAACAATGAGCAGTTCTTC.

The chain recombines TRBV7-9 with TRBJ2-5; 10 bases map to TRBD2. The J segment lost 5 bases and the V segment lost 2 bases, leaving 5 bases of the junction unmatched. The CDR3 sequence is 15 residues long. Germline V gene lookup returns CDR1 SEHNR and CDR2 FQNEAQ (reference sequence). DNA for the CDR3: TGTGCCAGCAGCTTACAAGCGGGGGGGCCTGAGACCCAGTACTTC. Translating it yields CASSLQAGGPETQYF.

The rearrangement joins TRBV15 to TRBJ1-5; 8 positions agree with TRBD1. The CDR3 spans 16 residues. Trimming cost V 3 bases and J 4 bases; bases outside gene matches: 8. The germline gives CDR1 LNHNV, CDR2 YYDKDF (reference sequence). CDR3 nucleotides: TGTGCCACCAGCAGCCGAGAACAGGGGGATAATCAGCCCCAGCATTTT. It specifies CATSSREQGDNQPQHF.

This clonotype was observed a few times. The V and J genes are TRBV20-1 and TRBJ2-1; weak D call: TRBD1 (6 bases). The CDR3 is made up of 12 amino acids. Germline V CDR1 and CDR2: DFQATT, SNEGSKA (reference sequence). Trimming shortened V by 7 bases and J by 5 bases, and 12 bases separated the two germline ends. CDR3 DNA sequence: TGCAGTGGCCGACAGGCTAACAATGAGCAGTTCTTC. Encoded protein: CSGRQANNEQFF.

In this sample, this clonotype turned up a few times. The chain recombines TRBV5-1 with TRBJ2-7; weak D call: TRBD2 (5 bases). Deletions cut 0 bases from V and 3 bases from J, with 10 bases between. Germline CDR1 and CDR2: SGHRS and YFSETQ. The CDR3 extends over 14 amino acids. The CDR3 DNA is TGCGCCAGCAGCTTGGTTTCTGGACTCTACGAGCAGTACTTC. It yields the protein CASSLVSGLYEQYF. Based on the CDR3 plus reference TRBV5-1 and TRBJ2-7, the full variable domain is KAGVTQTPRYLIKTRGQQVTLSCSPISGHRSVSWYQQTPGQGLQFLFEYFSETQRNKGNFPGRFSGRQFSNSRSEMNVSTLELGDSALYLCASSLVSGLYEQYFGPGTRLTVT.

In DNA form, the CDR3 reads TGTGCCAGCAGCAACGGGGACAGGGGGATCACAGATACGCAGTATTTT. This codes for CASSNGDRGITDTQYF. The rearrangement joins TRBV7-3 to TRBJ2-3, with 11 bases identical to TRBD1. The germline V gene has CDR1 SGHTA and CDR2 FQGTGA. CDR3 length: 16 residues. With 5 bases clipped from V and 2 bases from J, the junction kept 6 bases outside the gene matches.

This clonotype was counted ten times or more. This chain uses TRBV12-3 or TRBV12-4 with TRBJ1-6; possible D gene TRBD1, 5 bases. V dropped 6 bases and J dropped 7 bases, with 13 bases sitting between them. The length of the CDR3 is 14 residues. This CDR3 is CASRETPGNSPLHF. In DNA form, the CDR3 reads TGTGCCAGCAGGGAGACCCCAGGGAATTCACCCCTCCACTTT.

The sample holds many counts of this clonotype. The CDR3 nucleotides are TGTGCCAGCAGCGTATATAGCGGGGGACAGGATGAGCAGTTCTTC. Amino acid sequence: CASSVYSGGQDEQFF. This chain uses TRBV9 with TRBJ2-1; D is possibly TRBD2 (9 bases). The CDR3 has 15 residues. V was shortened by 1 base and J by 8 bases, with 16 bases between the two germline ends. Germline V gene lookup returns CDR1 SGDLS and CDR2 YYNGEE. The whole variable domain, filled in from reference TRBV9 and TRBJ2-1, reads DSGVTQTPKHLITATGQRVTLRCSPRSGDLSVYWYQQSLDQGLQFLIQYYNGEERAKGNILERFSAQQFPDLHSELNLSSLELGDSALYFCASSVYSGGQDEQFFGPGTRLTVL.

There are a few counts of this clonotype. The V call is TRBV7-6, the J call TRBJ1-1, with D maybe TRBD1 (6 bases). V was trimmed by 5 bases and J by 4 bases, leaving 14 bases between them. CDR1 and CDR2 (germline): SGHVS, FNYEAQ. This CDR3 region has 14 residues. The CDR3 loop is CASSADRPVTEAFF. The DNA of the CDR3 is TGTGCCAGCAGCGCCGACAGGCCGGTCACTGAAGCTTTCTTT.

This clonotype has more than one count but fewer than ten. This chain connects TRBV7-6 to TRBJ2-1, with unresolved D. Germline assignment: CDR1 SGHVS and CDR2 FNYEAQ. With 1 base removed from V and 7 bases from J, the gap between germline ends came to 14 bases. The CDR3 spans 15 residues. The CDR3 loop reads CASSLDPYPGNEQFF. The CDR3 DNA follows: TGTGCCAGCAGCTTAGACCCCTATCCCGGTAATGAGCAGTTCTTC.

The table lists this clonotype with a few counts. V gene TRBV20-1 combines with J gene TRBJ1-1; TRBD1 matches 12 bases. CDR1 and CDR2 (germline): DFQATT, SNEGSKA (reference sequence). This CDR3 region has 13 residues. After removal of 0 bases from V and 11 bases from J, the junction contained 4 bases not matched to a gene. The CDR3 reads CSARDGTGGRAFF. In DNA form, the CDR3 reads TGCAGTGCTAGAGACGGGACAGGGGGCCGTGCTTTCTTT.

This clonotype showed up just a few times. J is TRBJ2-3 and V is TRBV7-8; TRBD1 might be the D (5 bases). The length of the CDR3 is 15 residues. In germline, CDR1 is SGHVS, CDR2 FQNEAQ. Trimming shortened V by 3 bases and J by 0 bases, and 10 bases separated the two germline ends. For the CDR3, the DNA is TGTGCCAGCAGCTTTGCACAGGCTAGCACAGATACGCAGTATTTT. It translates to CASSFAQASTDTQYF.

This clonotype was detected only a few times. The V call is TRBV20-1, the J call TRBJ1-6; 10 bases map to TRBD1. V trimming: 5 bases; J trimming: 7 bases; junction bases outside the gene matches: 2. Germline loops: CDR1 DFQATT, CDR2 SNEGSKA (reference sequence). The CDR3 contains 13 residues. This chain's CDR3 is CSAGTGVNSPLHF. CDR3 nucleotide sequence: TGCAGTGCTGGGACAGGGGTAAATTCACCCCTCCACTTT.

The V gene is TRBV7-8, the J gene TRBJ2-7; 8 positions match TRBD1. Trimming removed 5 bases from V and 2 bases from J; junction bases left unmatched: 5. CDR3 length: 14 amino acids. The germline V gene encodes CDR1 SGHVS and CDR2 FQNEAQ. The chain's CDR3 is CASSRDRTTYEQYF. The CDR3 nucleotides read TGTGCCAGCAGCCGGGACAGGACTACCTACGAGCAGTACTTC.

This chain uses TRBV3-1 with TRBJ2-2; D remains ambiguous. Trimming removed 1 base at V and 1 base at J, with 7 bases between. Germline CDR1 reads LGHDT; CDR2 reads YNNKEL (reference sequence). The CDR3 covers 15 residues. CDR3 sequence (DNA): TGTGCCAGCAGCCAAGTACAGAAGAACACCGGGGAGCTGTTTTTT. It is translated as CASSQVQKNTGELFF.

This clonotype has more than one count but fewer than ten. The chain uses TRBV12-3 or TRBV12-4 and TRBJ2-3; D gene ambiguous. This CDR3 spans 16 amino acids. Trimming removed 6 bases at V and 0 bases at J, with 16 bases between. The CDR3 sequence is CASRSLGSASTDTQYF. DNA for the CDR3: TGTGCCAGCAGATCACTGGGGTCCGCTAGCACAGATACGCAGTATTTT.

Notes on this clonotype: Since a much larger clone is just one base distant, this may be a read error. The chain employs TRBV5-1 and TRBJ1-2; D is undetermined. CDR3 length equals 16 residues. CDR1 is SGHRS, CDR2 YFSETQ, per germline. The V and J ends lost 2 bases and 6 bases respectively, with 20 bases between them. The CDR3 spells CASSFCQEQKWDGYTF. CDR3 DNA sequence: TGCGCCAGCAGCTTCTGTCAGGAACAGAAGTGGGATGGCTACACCTTC. The whole variable domain, remainder taken from reference TRBV5-1 and TRBJ1-2, is KAGVTQTPRYLIKTRGQQVTLSCSPISGHRSVSWYQQTPGQGLQFLFEYFSETQRNKGNFPGRFSGRQFSNSRSEMNVSTLELGDSALYLCASSFCQEQKWDGYTFGSGTRLTVV.

The chain links TRBV18 to TRBJ2-3; no definite D call. Trimming shortened V by 0 bases and J by 5 bases, and 9 bases separated the two germline ends. Germline CDR1 and CDR2: KGHSH and LQKENI. The CDR3 has 14 amino acids. This CDR3 reads CASSPPTQLDTQYF. The CDR3 DNA sequence: TGTGCCAGCTCACCACCGACTCAACTAGATACGCAGTATTTT.

At least ten counts were recorded for this clonotype. The rearrangement joins TRBV6-6 to TRBJ2-1; D gene uncertain. V dropped 7 bases and J dropped 5 bases, with 9 bases sitting between them. This CDR3 has 12 amino acids. Germline V gene data show CDR1 as MNHNY and CDR2 as SVGAGI (reference sequence). CDR3 amino acids: CASTLQDNEQFF. The DNA of the CDR3 is TGTGCCAGCACCCTCCAAGACAATGAGCAGTTCTTC.

This clonotype was picked up a small number of times. The chain joins TRBV5-1 to TRBJ1-5, with D uncertain. Germline V gene sequence: CDR1 SGHRS, CDR2 YFSETQ. V shed 0 bases and J shed 6 bases, with 13 bases lying between them. The CDR3 has 15 residues. The DNA of the CDR3 is TGCGCCAGCAGCTTGGAAGCCTCCCGGGGTCAGCCCCAGCATTTT. Protein: CASSLEASRGQPQHF.

This clonotype was found a few times. The chain uses TRBV12-3 or TRBV12-4 and TRBJ1-2; TRBD1 aligns across 8 bases. The CDR3 has 13 amino acids. J gave up 7 bases and V 6 bases, and 7 bases lay outside the gene matches. CDR3 sequence reads: CASRLGQGPGYTF. The CDR3 nucleotides are TGTGCCAGCAGGCTTGGACAGGGCCCTGGCTACACCTTC.

The chain employs TRBV10-1 and TRBJ1-1; TRBD1 matches 7 bases. Per the germline V gene, CDR1 is WNHNN and CDR2 is SYGVQD (reference sequence). Trimming took 9 bases from V and 3 from J; bases not matched to a gene: 7. The CDR3 contains 13 residues. Written as DNA, the CDR3 is TGCGCCAGGATTCCTGACAGGGACACTGAAGCTTTCTTT. Its protein product is CARIPDRDTEAFF.